What follows are 13 T cell receptor beta chains derived from one specimen sequenced in a study of identical twins (dated by TCRdb to between 2015 and 2016). Library method: 5' RACE. The reads were generated on an Illumina HiSeq 2000. TCRdb handled the public reads itself, with Q25 trimming in fastp and clone calling in MiXCR, and kept productive beta chains. Records with the same CDR3 protein are collapsed into one entry carrying the most frequent genes and DNA. The sample profile shows about 730,000 distinct CDR3 sequences; 20% to 25% of them were found once. The ten largest account for roughly 4.3% of the sample. The sample was also reused in another study, on T cells expressing NK-cell markers.

Sample: PBMCs. These receptors all stem from a woman in her late teens or twenties in good health.

The chain joins TRBV12-3 or TRBV12-4 to TRBJ2-3; 9 nucleotides line up with TRBD2. CDR3 length: 15 amino acids. V lost 3 bases, J lost 5 bases, and 6 bases stayed unmatched. The DNA of the CDR3 is TGTGCCAGCAGTTTCGTAGCGGGAGACAGAGATACGCAGTATTTT. Encoded protein: CASSFVAGDRDTQYF.

In its sample, this clonotype was seen a few times. V usage is TRBV20-1 and J usage is TRBJ2-3; D call uncertain. CDR1 and CDR2 from the germline V gene are DFQATT and SNEGSKA (reference sequence). V gave up 7 bases and J gave up 2 bases, with 7 bases separating them. The CDR3 extends over 11 amino acids. CDR3 nucleotides: TGCAGTGTCGGCTACACAGATACGCAGTATTTT. It translates to CSVGYTDTQYF.

Many counts were recorded for this clonotype. The CDR3 coding sequence is TGTGCCAGCGGACGGAACACTGAAGCTTTCTTT. Protein sequence: CASGRNTEAFF. This chain links TRBV27 with TRBJ1-1; D is undetermined. V dropped 8 bases and J dropped 1 base, with 5 bases sitting between them. CDR3 size: 11 residues. Germline lookup yields CDR1 MNHEY and CDR2 SMNVEV (reference sequence).

The chain links TRBV2 to TRBJ2-5, with D perhaps matching TRBD2 (6 bases). In germline, CDR1 is SNHLY, CDR2 FYNNEI. CDR3 length: 14 amino acids. The V end lost 2 bases, the J end lost 5 bases, and 12 bases lay between the germline ends. The CDR3 loop is CASSEWRVGETQYF. The DNA of the CDR3 is TGTGCCAGCAGTGAATGGAGGGTAGGGGAGACCCAGTACTTC.

CDR3 nucleotide sequence: TGCAGTGCCCGAATAGCGGGGCCCATCACAGGGCAGTTCTTC. Amino acids: CSARIAGPITGQFF. The chain carries TRBV20-1 and TRBJ2-1; 8 nucleotides agree with TRBD2. Germline CDR1 DFQATT, CDR2 SNEGSKA (reference sequence). The CDR3 totals 14 residues. With 6 bases clipped from V and 12 bases from J, the junction kept 16 bases outside the gene matches.

This chain uses TRBV7-9 with TRBJ2-7, with 7 bases fitting TRBD2. Per germline, CDR1 SEHNR and CDR2 FQNEAQ (reference sequence). This CDR3 spans 15 amino acids. The V gene end was trimmed by 4 bases and the J gene end by 2 bases; junction bases not matched to a gene: 8. CDR3 region: CASSSASGLTYEQYF. The CDR3 nucleotides are TGTGCCAGCAGCTCCGCTAGCGGCCTTACCTACGAGCAGTACTTC.

J is TRBJ1-6 and V is TRBV7-2; 7 bases map to TRBD1. V trimming: 5 bases; J trimming: 5 bases; junction bases outside the gene matches: 6. Germline V gene lookup returns CDR1 SGHTA and CDR2 FQGNSA. CDR3 length: 15 amino acids. The CDR3 DNA reads as TGTGCCAGCAGCCCGCCGGGACAGAATAATTCACCCCTCCACTTT. Its translation: CASSPPGQNNSPLHF.

This clonotype occurred a few times. The rearrangement joins TRBV20-1 to TRBJ2-7; 10 bases are shared with TRBD1. Looked up from germline, CDR1 is DFQATT and CDR2 is SNEGSKA (reference sequence). CDR3 length: 13 residues. V was clipped by 6 bases and J by 7 bases; unmatched bases: 9. CDR3 residues: CSAPRDRGFEQYF. In DNA form, the CDR3 reads TGCAGTGCACCCCGGGACAGGGGATTTGAGCAGTACTTC.

This chain uses TRBV27 with TRBJ1-1; maybe TRBD1 (6 bases). Germline assignment: CDR1 MNHEY and CDR2 SMNVEV (reference sequence). V lost 7 bases and J 6 bases, leaving 15 bases between the germline ends. There are 13 residues in the CDR3. CDR3 region: CASKTDGGPEAFF. The CDR3 coding sequence is TGTGCCAGCAAGACCGACGGGGGGCCTGAAGCTTTCTTT.

This clonotype came up a few times. This sequence joins TRBV20-1 and TRBJ2-1, with 7 nucleotides matching TRBD2. Trimming at V came to 2 bases and at J to 3 bases, leaving 4 bases not matched to a gene. The CDR3 totals 14 residues. Germline CDR1 is DFQATT and CDR2 is SNEGSKA (reference sequence). Here the CDR3 reads CSARRREIYNEQFF. The CDR3 nucleotides are TGCAGTGCTAGAAGGCGGGAGATCTACAATGAGCAGTTCTTC.

This chain joins TRBV5-6 and TRBJ2-1, with 10 bases lining up with TRBD2. Germline loops: CDR1 SGHDT, CDR2 YYEEEE. The length of the CDR3 is 18 residues. V was clipped by 6 bases and J by 2 bases; unmatched bases: 14. This chain's CDR3 is CASTAWASGSPAYNEQFF. Written as DNA, the CDR3 is TGTGCCAGCACCGCTTGGGCTAGCGGGAGTCCGGCCTACAATGAGCAGTTCTTC.

In this sample, this clonotype turned up a few times. The rearrangement links TRBV20-1 to TRBJ2-5; TRBD2 matches 13 bases. CDR1 is DFQATT, CDR2 SNEGSKA, per germline (reference sequence). J lost 5 bases, V lost 5 bases, and 5 bases had no gene match. The CDR3 consists of 14 residues. The CDR3 spells CSAGLAGVGETQYF. CDR3 coding DNA: TGCAGTGCTGGACTAGCGGGAGTCGGGGAGACCCAGTACTTC.

At least ten counts were recorded for this clonotype. The V gene is TRBV4-2, the J gene TRBJ2-7; possibly TRBD1 for D (5 bases). V shed 6 bases and J shed 1 base, with 10 bases lying between them. The CDR3 extends over 13 amino acids. Germline CDR1 reads LGHNA; CDR2 reads YNFKEQ. DNA of the CDR3: TGTGCCAGCAGTCCGGACATATCCTACGAGCAGTACTTC. Its protein is CASSPDISYEQYF.